This TCR beta chain was identified in a study of blood T cell repertoires in COVID-19. Assay used: immunoSEQ multiplex PCR; TCRdb lists only in-frame clones, some missing. The table records more than 20,000 clones, over 70% of them present only once. Trimming took 0 bases from V and 6 from J; bases not matched to a gene: 6. The CDR3 has 15 amino acids. Germline lookup yields CDR1 MNHNS and CDR2 SASEGT. The chain uses TRBV6-1 and TRBJ1-1, with TRBD1 matching 8 bases. The sequencing input was peripheral blood. This receptor was identified in a man aged 50 to 59 with active or convalescent COVID-19. CDR3 region: CASSEAGTGLPEAFF. The CDR3 DNA is TGTGCCAGCAGTGAAGCCGGGACAGGCCTTCCTGAAGCTTTCTTT.